This section outlines one T cell receptor beta chain sequence together with its context. Produced via immunoSEQ multiplex PCR; TCRdb's table is partial and in-frame only. Seen here are 75,000 to 100,000 clones, about 88% observed once, and the top ten hold 18%. Germline V gene sequence: CDR1 SGHRS, CDR2 YFSETQ. This CDR3 comprises 15 residues. The ends lost 4 bases at V and 6 bases at J; junction bases unmatched: 12. The data were obtained in a study of blood T cell repertoires in COVID-19. The sequenced material came from peripheral blood. V is TRBV5-1 and J is TRBJ1-2, with 7 bases that match TRBD1. This sequence was found in a woman of 80 years or more with acute or convalescent COVID-19. CDR3 in amino acids: CASSGHPTGVDGYTF. DNA of the CDR3: TGCGCCAGCAGCGGCCACCCAACAGGGGTAGATGGCTACACCTTC.